Shown below are 3 T cell receptor beta chains from a single sample sequenced in a study of Ad26.COV2.S vaccination and SARS-CoV-2 variants. Noted treatment: around 19 received Ad26.COV2.S at low or high dose, single or two shots; 5 received placebo; per-sample allocation not given. Specimens were obtained on day 63 following the first vaccine or placebo injection. TCRdb keeps only in-frame clones here, not all; method: immunoSEQ multiplex PCR. Among around 300,000 clones listed, less than 90% were seen once. The input for sequencing was peripheral blood, taken in a trial of Ad26.COV2.S vaccine versus placebo. These receptors all come from a person between 18 and 65 years old who received the Ad26.COV2.S COVID-19 vaccine or a placebo.

The chain carries TRBV16 and TRBJ2-7, with a tentative D call TRBD1 (6 bases). Trimming cost V 6 bases and J 4 bases, with 10 bases left between them. The length of the CDR3 is 12 residues. Germline V CDR1 and CDR2: KGHSY, FQNENV. In DNA, the CDR3 is TGTGCCAGCAGTCAACAGGGATACGAGCAGTACTTC. This gives the protein CASSQQGYEQYF.

The chain links TRBV5-1 to TRBJ2-1; D perhaps matches TRBD2 (6 bases). Per germline, CDR1 SGHRS and CDR2 YFSETQ. Trimming removed 3 bases from V and 4 bases from J, with 14 bases in between. There are 15 residues in the CDR3. CDR3 sequence: CASSSLAPLYNEQFF. The CDR3 nucleotides are TGCGCCAGCAGCTCGCTAGCGCCCCTTTACAATGAGCAGTTCTTC.

The chain has TRBV15 and TRBJ1-5, with D uncertain. The CDR3 runs to 13 residues. Germline lookup yields CDR1 LNHNV and CDR2 YYDKDF (reference sequence). V lost 1 base and J lost 7, with 8 bases in between. As DNA, the CDR3 is TGTGCCACCAGCAGAGGTCCCGGGCAGCCCCAGCATTTT. Translating it yields CATSRGPGQPQHF.